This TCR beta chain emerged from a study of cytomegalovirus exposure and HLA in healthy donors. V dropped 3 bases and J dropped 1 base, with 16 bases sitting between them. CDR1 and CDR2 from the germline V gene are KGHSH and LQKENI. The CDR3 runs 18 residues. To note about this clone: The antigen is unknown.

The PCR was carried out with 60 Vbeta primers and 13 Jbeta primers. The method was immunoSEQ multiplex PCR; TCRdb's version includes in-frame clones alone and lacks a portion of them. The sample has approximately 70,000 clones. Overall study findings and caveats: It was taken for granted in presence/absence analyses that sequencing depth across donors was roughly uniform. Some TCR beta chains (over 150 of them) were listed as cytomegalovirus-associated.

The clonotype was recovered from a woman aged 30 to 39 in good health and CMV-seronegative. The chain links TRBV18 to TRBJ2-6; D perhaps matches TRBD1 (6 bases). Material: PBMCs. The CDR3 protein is CASSPRTDFDSGANVLTF. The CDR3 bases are TGTGCCAGCTCACCCAGGACAGACTTCGATTCTGGGGCCAACGTCCTGACTTTC.